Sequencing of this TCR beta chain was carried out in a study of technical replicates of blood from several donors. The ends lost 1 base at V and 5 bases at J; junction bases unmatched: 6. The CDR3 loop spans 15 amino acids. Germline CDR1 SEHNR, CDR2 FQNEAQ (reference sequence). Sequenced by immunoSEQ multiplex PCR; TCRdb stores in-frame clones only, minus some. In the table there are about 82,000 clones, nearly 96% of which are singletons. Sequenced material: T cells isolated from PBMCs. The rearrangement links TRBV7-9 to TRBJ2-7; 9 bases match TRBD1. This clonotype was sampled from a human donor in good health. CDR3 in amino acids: CASSLGTGGINEQYF. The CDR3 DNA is TGTGCCAGCAGCTTAGGTACAGGGGGCATCAACGAGCAGTACTTC.